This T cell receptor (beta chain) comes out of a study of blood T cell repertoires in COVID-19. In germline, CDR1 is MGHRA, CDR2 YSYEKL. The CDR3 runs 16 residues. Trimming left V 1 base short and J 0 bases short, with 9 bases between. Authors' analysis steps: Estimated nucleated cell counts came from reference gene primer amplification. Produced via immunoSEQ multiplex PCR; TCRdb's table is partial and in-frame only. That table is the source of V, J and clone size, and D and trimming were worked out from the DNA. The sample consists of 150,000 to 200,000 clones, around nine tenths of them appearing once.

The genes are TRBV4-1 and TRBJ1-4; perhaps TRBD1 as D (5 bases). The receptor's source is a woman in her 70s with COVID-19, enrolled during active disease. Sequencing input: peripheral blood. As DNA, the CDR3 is TGCGCCAGCAGCCAAGTCCGGGGGGCAACTAATGAAAAACTGTTTTTT. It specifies CASSQVRGATNEKLFF.